The rows below give T cell receptor beta chains drawn from one sample of a study. TCRdb re-derived calls from the 5' RACE reads in MiXCR, one entry per CDR3 protein. This sample has roughly 60,000 distinct CDR3 sequences, with 26% found just once. The sequenced sample consisted of tumor-infiltrating Tregs sorted from the breast tumor. These receptors came from a female donor with breast cancer. Each CDR3 is given with its conserved first and last residue. The order of the fields is D gene, clone size, J gene, CDR3 length, V gene, CDR3 DNA, CDR3 protein. A D gene is named only where the DNA matches it firmly. The size of a clone is reported for some rows only, either as once, few or many, or as a class for expanded clones.

. few TRBJ2-1 15 TRBV7-2 TGTGCCAGCAGCTTAGCCGATTTAACAGGGAGTGAGCAGTTCTTC CASSLADLTGSEQFF
. many TRBJ1-2 14 TRBV5-1 TGCGCCAGCAGCTTGGAGAGGGGAGACTATGGCTACACCTTC CASSLERGDYGYTF
. . TRBJ2-7 15 TRBV4-1 TGCGCCAGCAGCCAAGTGGCAGCGGTTGGCTACGAGCAGTACTTC CASSQVAAVGYEQYF
TRBD1 . TRBJ1-1 14 TRBV27 TGTGCCAGCAGTCTTGGACAGGAGAACACTGAAGCTTTCTTT CASSLGQENTEAFF
. . TRBJ1-1 14 TRBV12-3/TRBV12-4 TGTGCCAGCAGCCTCCAGACAGCGAACACTGAAGCTTTCTTT CASSLQTANTEAFF
. few TRBJ2-1 15 TRBV9 TGTGCCAGCAGCGTAGATGTAGTATTAGGGGATGAGCAGTTCTTC CASSVDVVLGDEQFF
. . TRBJ1-5 13 TRBV4-2 TGTGCCAGCAGCCAAGATGCAGTGCAGCCCCAGCATTTT CASSQDAVQPQHF
. few TRBJ2-5 16 TRBV29-1 TGCAGCGTTGAACCCATGAGGTTCCGAGGACAAGAGACCCAGTACTTC CSVEPMRFRGQETQYF
. . TRBJ1-5 13 TRBV7-9 TGTGCCAGCAGCCACGGCTTGGGTCAGCCCCAGCATTTT CASSHGLGQPQHF
TRBD2 many TRBJ2-7 17 TRBV25-1 TGTGCCAGCAGTGAATATAAAAGCGGGGGGGCCGCTTACGAGCAGTACTTC CASSEYKSGGAAYEQYF
TRBD1 few TRBJ1-3 15 TRBV9 TGTGCCAGCAGCGAAACGACAGGGGATGGAAACACCATATATTTT CASSETTGDGNTIYF
TRBD2 . TRBJ2-3 16 TRBV10-3 TGTGCCATCAGTAAAGGGACTAGCGGGGGAACAGATACGCAGTATTTT CAISKGTSGGTDTQYF
TRBD1 once TRBJ2-7 15 TRBV27 TGTGCCAGCAGAGCGAACAGGGGGCAAGTCTACGAGCAGTACTTC CASRANRGQVYEQYF
TRBD2 few TRBJ2-5 20 TRBV7-2 TGTGCCAGCAGCCATGTGCCCCCCGGACTAGCGGGAGGGCCGGAAGAGACCCAGTACTTC CASSHVPPGLAGGPEETQYF
. few TRBJ2-3 15 TRBV6-5 TGTGCCAGCAGTTTCCAACTAGGGGGCACAGATACGCAGTATTTT CASSFQLGGTDTQYF
TRBD1 few TRBJ2-7 14 TRBV2 TGTGCCAGCAGTGCCAGGGGGCCAAACTACGAGCAGTACTTC CASSARGPNYEQYF
TRBD1 few TRBJ1-2 14 TRBV15 TGTGCCACCAGCAGAGACAGGGGGTTCTATGGCTACACCTTC CATSRDRGFYGYTF
. . TRBJ2-2 14 TRBV7-6 TGTGCCAGCAGCCAAGGGGCGAACACCGGGGAGCTGTTTTTT CASSQGANTGELFF
TRBD1 . TRBJ1-5 20 TRBV28 TGTGCCAGCAGTTTATTGGTAGGGGGACAGGTCGTTTGGAGCAATCAGCCCCAGCATTTT CASSLLVGGQVVWSNQPQHF
. . TRBJ1-3 15 TRBV9 . CASSSSWGWGNTIHF
TRBD2 . TRBJ2-3 15 TRBV7-7 TGTGCCAGCAGCCCTACTAGCGTGGACACAGATACGCAGTATTTT CASSPTSVDTDTQYF
TRBD2 few TRBJ2-1 15 TRBV5-1 TGCGCCAGCAGCTTATTTGCTAGCGGGAGCCATGAGCAGTTCTTC CASSLFASGSHEQFF
TRBD1 . TRBJ1-5 19 TRBV7-9 TGTGCCAGCAGCGCGGACTGGGGACAGGGAGCATGGAGCAATCAGCCCCAGCATTTT CASSADWGQGAWSNQPQHF
. many TRBJ1-1 14 TRBV6-5 TGTGCCAGCAGTTACTCCTACAGGGAGACTGAAGCTTTCTTT CASSYSYRETEAFF
TRBD1 . TRBJ1-2 15 TRBV6-5 TGTGCCAGCAGTTACTCGAGAGACAGGGCCTATGGCTACACCTTC CASSYSRDRAYGYTF
TRBD1 . TRBJ1-6 15 TRBV7-3 TGTGCCAGCAGCTTAACGGGACAGGGTAAATCACCCCTCCACTTT CASSLTGQGKSPLHF
TRBD2 few TRBJ2-1 17 TRBV3-1 TGTGCCAGCAGCCAAGATCCAGGGAGGGACTATTACAATGAGCAGTTCTTC CASSQDPGRDYYNEQFF
. . TRBJ1-1 15 TRBV20-1 TGCAGTGCTAGATTTGACGGGGGCTCGAGAACTGAAGCTTTCTTT CSARFDGGSRTEAFF